These 13 T cell receptor beta chains were all obtained from the same sample, sequenced in a study of T cell changes during pregnancy in multiple sclerosis. TCRdb keeps only in-frame clones here, not all; method: immunoSEQ multiplex PCR. The sample lists tens of thousands of clones, 92% seen once, with about 0.6% in the top ten. This material consisted of CD4+ T cells from peripheral blood mononuclear cells, taken after pregnancy. Receptor source: a female donor with multiple sclerosis, enrolled in a pregnancy study.

The rearrangement joins TRBV6-5 to TRBJ2-7; 7 bases line up with TRBD1. The CDR3 consists of 14 residues. With 5 bases clipped from V and 2 bases from J, the junction kept 6 bases outside the gene matches. Germline V gives CDR1 MNHEY, CDR2 SVGAGI. CDR3 sequence: CASSPVGQAYEQYF. The CDR3 region has the DNA TGTGCCAGCAGTCCGGTTGGACAGGCCTACGAGCAGTACTTC.

The chain carries TRBV19 and TRBJ1-5; TRBD1 agrees at 8 bases. Germline lookup yields CDR1 LNHDA and CDR2 SQIVND (reference sequence). Unmatched junction bases numbered 9, after V lost 6 bases and J lost 5 bases. This CDR3 has 15 residues. CDR3 sequence: CASRSAGTGYQPQHF. In DNA form, the CDR3 reads TGTGCCAGTAGAAGCGCCGGGACAGGTTATCAGCCCCAGCATTTT.

The chain employs TRBV5-1 and TRBJ2-3; tentatively, D is TRBD1 (5 bases). The germline gives CDR1 SGHRS, CDR2 YFSETQ. The CDR3 has 17 amino acids. Trimming cost V 3 bases and J 0 bases, with 17 bases left between them. The DNA of the CDR3 is TGCGCCAGCAGCTCCCCCCCCTGGGGCCAAAGCACAGATACGCAGTATTTT. Its translation is CASSSPPWGQSTDTQYF.

The CDR3 region is CASRKSTGELFF. The CDR3, as DNA: TGTGCCAGCAGAAAGAGCACCGGGGAGCTGTTTTTT. J is TRBJ2-2 and V is TRBV28; D is undetermined. V shed 6 bases and J shed 4 bases, with 6 bases lying between them. The CDR3 is 12 residues long. The V gene's germline CDR1 is MDHEN and CDR2 SYDVKM. The full variable domain, its missing parts supplied by reference TRBV28 and TRBJ2-2, is DVKVTQSSRYLVKRTGEKVFLECVQDMDHENMFWYRQDPGLGLRLIYFSYDVKMKEKGDIPEGYSVSREKKERFSLILESASTNQTSMYLCASRKSTGELFFGEGSRLTVL.

This chain links TRBV2 with TRBJ2-7, with 9 bases fitting TRBD1. The V and J ends lost 2 bases and 6 bases, in that order; junction bases with no gene match: 8. The CDR3 contains 15 residues. CDR1 is SNHLY and CDR2 is FYNNEI in the germline V gene. The CDR3 sequence is CASSELGQGLGEQYF. DNA of the CDR3: TGTGCCAGCAGTGAACTGGGACAGGGTCTGGGCGAGCAGTACTTC. Combining the CDR3 with reference TRBV2 and TRBJ2-7 gives the whole variable domain EPEVTQTPSHQVTQMGQEVILRCVPISNHLYFYWYRQILGQKVEFLVSFYNNEISEKSEIFDDQFSVERPDGSNFTLKIRSTKLEDSAMYFCASSELGQGLGEQYFGPGTRLTVT.

This sequence joins TRBV5-1 and TRBJ2-2, with D maybe TRBD2 (6 bases). The CDR3 is 14 residues long. Trimming shortened V by 4 bases and J by 7 bases, and 14 bases separated the two germline ends. Germline CDR1 is SGHRS and CDR2 is YFSETQ. The CDR3 region has the DNA TGCGCCAGCAGCGCCGGGACTGTCGGCGGGGAGCTGTTTTTT. Translation gives CASSAGTVGGELFF.

The chain links TRBV29-1 to TRBJ2-5, with unresolved D. V was clipped by 1 base and J by 1 base, with 10 bases between them. Germline CDR1 SQVTM, CDR2 ANQGSEA. CDR3 length equals 14 residues. Here the CDR3 reads CSVEGRTVQETQYF. The DNA for the CDR3 is TGCAGCGTTGAAGGAAGAACAGTCCAAGAGACCCAGTACTTC.

This clone was observed a handful of times. In nucleotides, the CDR3 is TGCGCCAGCAGCCTGGGGTTACGGGAGCAGTTCTTC. Its translation: CASSLGLREQFF. This chain connects TRBV5-1 to TRBJ2-1; D gene ambiguous. The V and J ends lost 4 bases and 10 bases respectively, with 12 bases between them. Per germline, CDR1 SGHRS and CDR2 YFSETQ. The CDR3 extends over 12 amino acids.

The chain employs TRBV4-3 and TRBJ1-1, with no clear D. V lost 1 base to trimming and J lost 11 bases, with 20 bases between them. CDR1 is LGHNA, CDR2 YSLEER, per germline. CDR3 length: 15 amino acids. The CDR3 nucleotides read TGCGCCAGCAGCCAAGGAGAGGGCCCTTATAACGAGGCTTTCTTT. Translation gives CASSQGEGPYNEAFF.

The rearrangement uses TRBV10-3 and TRBJ2-1, with D tentatively TRBD1 (5 bases). The germline CDR1 and CDR2 sequences are ENHRY and SYGVKD. V was trimmed by 6 bases and J by 2 bases, leaving 11 bases between them. This CDR3 has 14 residues. The CDR3 here is CAISRAGTYNEQFF. In DNA form, the CDR3 reads TGTGCCATCAGCAGGGCAGGGACCTACAATGAGCAGTTCTTC.

The genes are TRBV10-3 and TRBJ2-2; D is uncertain. Trimming shortened V by 3 bases and J by 0 bases, and 8 bases separated the two germline ends. Germline CDR1 and CDR2: ENHRY and SYGVKD. The CDR3 spans 15 residues. This CDR3 reads CAISDAQSNTGELFF. The CDR3 DNA reads TGTGCCATCAGTGACGCACAGTCGAACACCGGGGAGCTGTTTTTT.

This rearrangement joins TRBV7-2 to TRBJ2-7; D is possibly TRBD1 (6 bases). CDR3 length equals 12 residues. The V gene's germline CDR1 is SGHTA and CDR2 FQGNSA. V lost 5 bases and J lost 4, with 9 bases in between. In nucleotides, the CDR3 is TGTGCCAGCAGCCATACAGGGTACGAGCAGTACTTC. Translation gives CASSHTGYEQYF.

J is TRBJ2-2 and V is TRBV5-1; D is ambiguous. The V end was cut by 3 bases, the J end by 5 bases, with 11 bases between. This CDR3 has 14 residues. Germline values: CDR1 SGHRS, CDR2 YFSETQ. The chain's CDR3 is CASSSPPVTGELFF. CDR3 nucleotide sequence: TGCGCCAGCAGCTCCCCCCCCGTGACCGGGGAGCTGTTTTTT.